One and the same sample provided the 9 T cell receptor beta chains below, sequenced in a study of blood T cell repertoires in COVID-19. Clones were sequenced by immunoSEQ multiplex PCR, and TCRdb holds only the in-frame ones, with some missing. The sample includes 250,000 or so clones, more than 70% of them seen just once. Source material: PBMCs or T cells enriched from blood (not recorded which). The receptor set was obtained from a woman in her 50s who had recovered from COVID-19.

The chain carries TRBV27 and TRBJ1-5, with 9 bases that match TRBD1. Trimming at V came to 5 bases and at J to 6 bases, leaving 2 bases not matched to a gene. Germline CDR1 and CDR2: MNHEY and SMNVEV (reference sequence). This CDR3 is 13 amino acids long. The CDR3 reads CASSQTGGQPQHF. The CDR3 bases are TGTGCCAGCAGTCAGACAGGGGGTCAGCCCCAGCATTTT.

There are a few counts of this clone. This chain uses TRBV28 with TRBJ1-1; D gene unclear. The V gene lost 5 bases and the J gene lost 2 bases, with 18 bases spanning the gap. Germline V gene lookup returns CDR1 MDHEN and CDR2 SYDVKM. This CDR3 has 16 residues. The CDR3 region has the DNA TGTGCCAGCAGTCTGACGGCCCCACCGACTAACACTGAAGCTTTCTTT. It codes for CASSLTAPPTNTEAFF.

This chain links TRBV5-1 with TRBJ1-2, with unresolved D. The germline gives CDR1 SGHRS, CDR2 YFSETQ. The CDR3 has 12 amino acids. The ends were cut back, 5 bases at V and 8 bases at J, with 13 bases in the middle. CDR3 amino acids: CASRVERAGYTF. CDR3 nucleotide sequence: TGCGCCAGCAGAGTTGAGAGGGCGGGCTACACCTTC.

J is TRBJ2-7 and V is TRBV13; D is possibly TRBD1 (5 bases). CDR1 and CDR2 (germline): PRHDT, FYEKMQ (reference sequence). The CDR3 contains 14 residues. V gave up 1 base and J gave up 9 bases, with 16 bases separating them. The CDR3 loop is CASSLEMADTWQYF. The CDR3, as DNA: TGTGCCAGCAGCTTAGAGATGGCGGACACCTGGCAGTACTTC.

The gene calls are TRBV6-4 and TRBJ1-1, with 8 bases that match TRBD1. The germline gives CDR1 MRHNA, CDR2 SNTAGT. Trimming at V came to 6 bases and at J to 2 bases, leaving 5 bases not matched to a gene. The CDR3 length is 14 residues. The CDR3 bases are TGTGCCAGCAGATACACAGGGGGAAACACTGAAGCTTTCTTT. It yields the protein CASRYTGGNTEAFF.

The V gene is TRBV19, the J gene TRBJ2-3, with TRBD1 matching over 10 bases. Unmatched junction bases numbered 9, after V lost 8 bases and J lost 1 base. The CDR3 has 16 amino acids. Germline values: CDR1 LNHDA, CDR2 SQIVND (reference sequence). The CDR3 region has the DNA TGTGCCAGTGCGAGACAGGGGGCCGTGGGCACAGATACGCAGTATTTT. Its protein product is CASARQGAVGTDTQYF.

This clone was seen a handful of times. This sequence joins TRBV5-4 and TRBJ2-2; 7 bases line up with TRBD2. This CDR3 contains 13 residues. V lost 6 bases and J lost 7; bases outside the gene matches: 6. CDR1 is SGHNT, CDR2 YYREEE, per germline (reference sequence). In nucleotides, the CDR3 is TGTGCCAGCACCCTGAGGGAGGGCGGGGAGCTGTTTTTT. This encodes CASTLREGGELFF.

The rearrangement uses TRBV4-3 and TRBJ2-6, with TRBD2 matching over 7 bases. The germline gives CDR1 LGHNA, CDR2 YSLEER. V lost 0 bases and J lost 2; bases outside the gene matches: 1. The CDR3 spans 16 residues. The CDR3 bases are TGCGCCAGCAGCCAAGATGGGGGGGCTGGGGCCAACGTCCTGACTTTC. This sequence encodes CASSQDGGAGANVLTF.

V and J are TRBV7-6 and TRBJ2-2, with 10 bases that match TRBD1. The CDR3 length is 14 residues. The V gene's germline CDR1 is SGHVS and CDR2 FNYEAQ. V trimming: 6 bases; J trimming: 3 bases; junction bases outside the gene matches: 1. CDR3 amino acids: CASRGQGYTGELFF. The CDR3 DNA follows: TGTGCCAGCAGGGGACAGGGGTACACCGGGGAGCTGTTTTTT.